These T cell receptor beta chains were read from a single sample in a study of shared clonotypes between healthy human individuals. Measured with immunoSEQ multiplex PCR; TCRdb has only the in-frame clones, and not every one. Of hundreds of thousands of clones detected, approximately 96% appear once; the ten largest clones hold around 0.1%. What was sequenced was naive CD8+ T cells sorted from blood. The receptor source for this set is a woman in her twenties or thirties in good health. The CDR3 runs from the conserved cysteine through the conserved F or W. The order of the fields is D gene, J gene, V gene, clone size, CDR3 protein, CDR3 DNA. The D gene is left open where the match is weak. Clone size is stated in some rows and not others, as once, few, many or a class when expanded.

d_call: .; j_call: TRBJ2-1; v_call: TRBV7-6; clone_size: .; cdr3_aa: CASRPGIDNNEQFF; cdr3_nt: TGTGCCAGCAGGCCGGGAATAGACAACAATGAGCAGTTCTTC
d_call: TRBD2; j_call: TRBJ2-7; v_call: TRBV5-1; clone_size: .; cdr3_aa: CASSLSGVLAGGSYEQYF; cdr3_nt: TGCGCCAGCAGCTTGAGCGGGGTACTAGCGGGAGGCTCCTACGAGCAGTACTTC
d_call: .; j_call: TRBJ2-5; v_call: TRBV7-9; clone_size: .; cdr3_aa: CASSDVGAETQYF; cdr3_nt: TGTGCCAGCAGCGATGTAGGGGCTGAGACCCAGTACTTC
d_call: .; j_call: TRBJ2-7; v_call: TRBV28; clone_size: .; cdr3_aa: CASTQAPSYEQYF; cdr3_nt: TGTGCCAGCACCCAAGCACCTTCCTACGAGCAGTACTTC
d_call: .; j_call: TRBJ2-2; v_call: TRBV4-1; clone_size: few; cdr3_aa: CASSQGPNTGELFF; cdr3_nt: TGCGCCAGCAGCCAAGGACCGAACACCGGGGAGCTGTTTTTT
d_call: .; j_call: TRBJ1-1; v_call: TRBV30; clone_size: .; cdr3_aa: CAWCRESTVNTEAFF; cdr3_nt: TGTGCCTGGTGCAGGGAATCGACAGTTAACACTGAAGCTTTCTTT
d_call: TRBD1; j_call: TRBJ2-7; v_call: TRBV7-9; clone_size: .; cdr3_aa: CASSPVDRGPVYEQYF; cdr3_nt: TGTGCCAGCAGCCCCGTCGACAGGGGGCCAGTCTACGAGCAGTACTTC
d_call: TRBD2; j_call: TRBJ2-5; v_call: TRBV27; clone_size: .; cdr3_aa: CASSSLAGGGETQYF; cdr3_nt: TGTGCCAGCAGTTCCCTAGCGGGAGGGGGGGAGACCCAGTACTTC
d_call: .; j_call: TRBJ1-5; v_call: TRBV10-3; clone_size: few; cdr3_aa: CAISESGVDQPQHF; cdr3_nt: TGTGCCATCAGTGAGTCTGGGGTGGATCAGCCCCAGCATTTT
d_call: TRBD2; j_call: TRBJ2-2; v_call: TRBV19; clone_size: .; cdr3_aa: CASLPGLAGMNTGELFF; cdr3_nt: TGTGCCAGCCTTCCGGGACTAGCGGGGATGAACACCGGGGAGCTGTTTTTT
d_call: .; j_call: TRBJ2-7; v_call: TRBV5-4; clone_size: .; cdr3_aa: CASSPGQGFEQYF; cdr3_nt: TGTGCCAGCAGCCCTGGGCAGGGCTTCGAGCAGTACTTC
d_call: TRBD2; j_call: TRBJ2-2; v_call: TRBV5-4; clone_size: .; cdr3_aa: CASSLEIAGAGELFF; cdr3_nt: TGTGCCAGCAGCTTGGAGATAGCGGGAGCCGGGGAGCTGTTTTTT
d_call: TRBD2; j_call: TRBJ2-7; v_call: TRBV29-1; clone_size: .; cdr3_aa: CSVVLAGGPYEQYF; cdr3_nt: TGCAGCGTGGTACTAGCGGGAGGGCCCTACGAGCAGTACTTC
d_call: TRBD1; j_call: TRBJ1-1; v_call: TRBV28; clone_size: .; cdr3_aa: CASSPGTANTEAFF; cdr3_nt: TGTGCCAGCAGCCCCGGGACAGCGAACACTGAAGCTTTCTTT
d_call: .; j_call: TRBJ2-5; v_call: TRBV7-9; clone_size: .; cdr3_aa: CASSSQETQYF; cdr3_nt: TGTGCCAGCAGCTCACAAGAGACCCAGTACTTC
d_call: TRBD1; j_call: TRBJ1-5; v_call: TRBV4-2; clone_size: .; cdr3_aa: CASSRGQGADQPQHF; cdr3_nt: TGTGCCAGCAGCCGCGGACAGGGGGCCGATCAGCCCCAGCATTTT
d_call: .; j_call: TRBJ2-2; v_call: TRBV7-7; clone_size: .; cdr3_aa: CASSPTLGGGTNTGELFF; cdr3_nt: TGTGCCAGCAGCCCAACCTTGGGCGGAGGGACGAACACCGGGGAGCTGTTTTTT
d_call: TRBD2; j_call: TRBJ2-5; v_call: TRBV19; clone_size: .; cdr3_aa: CASSIASSGVPQTQYF; cdr3_nt: TGTGCCAGTAGTATTGCTTCTAGCGGGGTTCCGCAGACCCAGTACTTC
d_call: .; j_call: TRBJ2-2; v_call: TRBV10-2; clone_size: once; cdr3_aa: CASSESSFSANTGELFF; cdr3_nt: TGCGCCAGCAGTGAGTCAAGCTTTTCCGCGAACACCGGGGAGCTGTTTTTT
d_call: .; j_call: TRBJ1-1; v_call: TRBV28; clone_size: .; cdr3_aa: CASSQTGLIFPDAFF; cdr3_nt: TGTGCCAGCAGTCAGACAGGCCTTATTTTTCCGGATGCTTTCTTT
d_call: TRBD1; j_call: TRBJ2-1; v_call: TRBV7-6; clone_size: .; cdr3_aa: CASSSGQGSSYNEQFF; cdr3_nt: TGTGCCAGCAGCTCTGGACAGGGGAGCTCCTACAATGAGCAGTTCTTC
d_call: .; j_call: TRBJ1-3; v_call: TRBV27; clone_size: .; cdr3_aa: CASSSQGGGNTIYF; cdr3_nt: TGTGCCAGCAGTTCCCAGGGAGGTGGAAACACCATATATTTT
d_call: .; j_call: TRBJ1-1; v_call: TRBV1; clone_size: .; cdr3_aa: CTSSQDRTGALNTEAFF; cdr3_nt: TGCACCAGCAGCCAAGATCGGACAGGGGCGTTGAACACTGAAGCTTTCTTT
d_call: .; j_call: TRBJ2-7; v_call: TRBV7-6; clone_size: .; cdr3_aa: CASSLAGSYEQYF; cdr3_nt: TGTGCCAGCAGCTTAGCAGGTAGCTACGAGCAGTACTTC
d_call: .; j_call: TRBJ2-1; v_call: TRBV7-9; clone_size: .; cdr3_aa: CASSLDGLYNEQFF; cdr3_nt: TGTGCCAGCAGCTTAGATGGGCTCTACAATGAGCAGTTCTTC
d_call: .; j_call: TRBJ2-7; v_call: TRBV27; clone_size: .; cdr3_aa: CASSGGVEQYF; cdr3_nt: TGTGCCAGCAGCGGGGGTGTAGAGCAGTACTTC
d_call: .; j_call: TRBJ1-5; v_call: TRBV27; clone_size: .; cdr3_aa: CASSESANQPQHF; cdr3_nt: TGTGCCAGCTCAGAAAGCGCCAATCAGCCCCAGCATTTT
d_call: .; j_call: TRBJ1-4; v_call: TRBV6-6; clone_size: .; cdr3_aa: CASSYEDAEGEKLFF; cdr3_nt: TGTGCCAGCAGTTACGAGGACGCCGAAGGGGAGAAACTGTTTTTT
d_call: .; j_call: TRBJ2-1; v_call: TRBV6-5; clone_size: .; cdr3_aa: CASSYSTENEQFF; cdr3_nt: TGTGCCAGCAGTTACTCGACCGAGAATGAGCAGTTCTTC
d_call: .; j_call: TRBJ2-2; v_call: TRBV6-1; clone_size: .; cdr3_aa: CASSGQGTGELFF; cdr3_nt: TGTGCCAGCAGTGGTCAGGGGACCGGGGAGCTGTTTTTT
d_call: TRBD2; j_call: TRBJ2-1; v_call: TRBV5-1; clone_size: .; cdr3_aa: CASSVEAGGVYEQFF; cdr3_nt: TGCGCCAGCAGCGTGGAAGCGGGAGGAGTGTATGAGCAGTTCTTC
d_call: TRBD1; j_call: TRBJ1-1; v_call: TRBV28; clone_size: .; cdr3_aa: CASSFIPPGTGMETEAFF; cdr3_nt: TGTGCCAGCAGTTTTATTCCGCCTGGGACAGGGATGGAAACTGAAGCTTTCTTT
d_call: .; j_call: TRBJ2-1; v_call: TRBV25-1; clone_size: .; cdr3_aa: CASSDGDLYNEQFF; cdr3_nt: TGTGCCAGCAGTGACGGGGACCTATACAATGAGCAGTTCTTC
d_call: .; j_call: TRBJ1-5; v_call: TRBV10-2; clone_size: .; cdr3_aa: CASSEGHGREPQHF; cdr3_nt: TGCGCCAGCAGTGAGGGGCATGGTAGGGAGCCCCAGCATTTT
d_call: .; j_call: TRBJ1-3; v_call: TRBV29-1; clone_size: .; cdr3_aa: CSVDSGRNTIYF; cdr3_nt: TGCAGCGTGGACAGTGGTAGGAACACCATATATTTT